The source of this TCR beta chain is a study of regulatory T cells in long-lasting Graves disease. This clonotype was counted many times. Time point: newly diagnosed GD, antithyroid drugs for less than 3 months. With RNA extracted from PBMCs as input, the TCR library was made. CDR1 and CDR2 (germline): SNHLY, FYNNEI. Between the trimmed V and J ends, which lost 1 base and 8 bases, there was a span of 8 bases. The CDR3 runs 12 residues. Construction of the TCR beta libraries employed iRepertoire HTBI primers in conjunction with Arm-PCR of CDR3 regions. TCRdb itself ran the multiplex PCR reads through MiXCR, one entry per CDR3 protein. The sample has hundreds of thousands of distinct CDR3 sequences; roughly 16% are singletons. The same sample was also used in a study of T cells in Graves' hyperthyroidism and ophthalmopathy.

The V gene is TRBV2, the J gene TRBJ1-1; D remains unclear. Sequences were derived from peripheral blood mononuclear cells (PBMCs), sampled at new diagnosis, from a patient treated with antithyroid drugs. The sequence derives from a woman in her twenties or thirties with Graves disease. The CDR3 loop reads CASSEGRWEAFF. CDR3 DNA: TGTGCCAGCAGTGAAGGCAGGTGGGAAGCTTTCTTT.